This TCR beta chain was retrieved from a study of siplizumab effects on memory and regulatory T cells. This CDR3 is 12 amino acids long. The germline V gene encodes CDR1 SGHNT and CDR2 YENEEA. V shed 1 base and J shed 6 bases, with 6 bases lying between them. Profiled with immunoSEQ multiplex PCR; TCRdb holds only in-frame clones, not every one. The sample holds about 100,000 clones, about 95% seen once. In its sample, this clone was seen a few times. The antigen remains undetermined. General study points: The study found naive T cells seemingly more diverse than memory cells and seemingly major alloresponse contributors. Suppressive activity of Tregs proliferating in siplizumab cultures remained unconfirmed.

The sequence was obtained from a human donor in good health. Sequenced material: non-Treg CD4+ T cells sorted from blood. The chain joins TRBV11-3 to TRBJ1-1; D not resolved. The chain's CDR3 is CASSLGASEAFF. The CDR3 nucleotides are TGTGCCAGCAGCTTAGGTGCCTCTGAAGCTTTCTTT.